What follows are 14 T cell receptor beta chains derived from one specimen sequenced in a study of blood T cell dynamics during melanoma immunotherapy. Data came from immunoSEQ multiplex PCR; TCRdb stores just in-frame clones and leaves some out. Among 9,500 to 13,000 clones listed, 89% were seen once. Time point specified: pre-treatment baseline. Sequencing was performed on blood, taken from a patient treated with checkpoint blockade. These receptors were collected from a human donor with melanoma.

The rearrangement joins TRBV4-3 to TRBJ1-5; D is perhaps TRBD1 (5 bases). The CDR3 is made up of 13 amino acids. Trimming took 4 bases from V and 5 from J, leaving 9 bases between them. Germline V gives CDR1 LGHNA, CDR2 YSLEER. The CDR3, as DNA: TGCGCCAGCAGCCCCCAGGGTGATCAGCCCCAGCATTTT. This encodes CASSPQGDQPQHF.

This clone came up once. The chain employs TRBV27 and TRBJ1-1, with D possibly TRBD1 on 6 matching bases. The CDR3 runs to 14 residues. Trimming took 3 bases from V and 1 from J, leaving 9 bases between them. The germline gives CDR1 MNHEY, CDR2 SMNVEV (reference sequence). The CDR3 bases are TGTGCCAGCAGTTTTGCAGGGGCGAACACTGAAGCTTTCTTT. Translated, it gives CASSFAGANTEAFF.

This clone was seen only once. The chain joins TRBV18 to TRBJ1-1, with D maybe TRBD1 (6 bases). The germline V and J ends were trimmed by 8 bases and 7 bases, with 11 bases remaining between them. This CDR3 is 11 amino acids long. From germline, CDR1 is KGHSH and CDR2 LQKENI. CDR3 sequence reads: CASRRGDEAFF. The DNA for the CDR3 is TGTGCCAGCCGGAGGGGGGATGAAGCTTTCTTT.

V gene TRBV6-4 combines with J gene TRBJ1-2; D remains unclear. Germline V gene lookup returns CDR1 MRHNA and CDR2 SNTAGT. V was cut by 2 bases and J by 2 bases, with 9 bases left in between. The CDR3 has 14 amino acids. The CDR3 reads CASSDPTVNYGYTF. In DNA form, the CDR3 reads TGTGCCAGCAGTGACCCAACAGTGAACTATGGCTACACCTTC.

This clone showed up just once. This sequence joins TRBV28 and TRBJ1-6; a possible D gene is TRBD1 (6 bases). V lost 5 bases to trimming and J lost 7 bases, with 9 bases between them. CDR3 length: 13 residues. Germline V gives CDR1 MDHEN, CDR2 SYDVKM. CDR3 in amino acids: CASSLDRNSPLHF. The CDR3 nucleotides are TGTGCCAGCAGTCTAGACAGGAATTCACCCCTCCACTTT.

The chain couples TRBV7-8 to TRBJ2-1, with TRBD2 identical over 9 bases. Trimming took 5 bases from V and 6 from J; bases not matched to a gene: 8. CDR1 is SGHVS and CDR2 is FQNEAQ in the germline V gene. This CDR3 is 15 amino acids long. The CDR3 loop reads CASSRRGLARNEQFF. The CDR3 DNA is TGTGCCAGCAGCCGCCGGGGACTAGCCCGCAATGAGCAGTTCTTC.

V and J are TRBV5-4 and TRBJ2-7; weak D call: TRBD2 (6 bases). Germline V gene data show CDR1 as SGHNT and CDR2 as YYREEE (reference sequence). The CDR3 is 15 amino acids. Between the trimmed V and J ends, which lost 0 bases and 0 bases, there was a span of 10 bases. For the CDR3, the DNA is TGTGCCAGCAGCTTGGGGGGAGGTGGCTCCTACGAGCAGTACTTC. Residues: CASSLGGGGSYEQYF.

The chain carries TRBV19 and TRBJ1-1; 12 nucleotides line up with TRBD1. With 4 bases clipped from V and 4 bases from J, the junction kept 7 bases outside the gene matches. The CDR3 consists of 16 residues. The germline CDR1 and CDR2 sequences are LNHDA and SQIVND (reference sequence). This CDR3 reads CASSTGTGGWGTEAFF. DNA of the CDR3: TGTGCCAGTAGTACAGGGACAGGGGGCTGGGGCACTGAAGCTTTCTTT. Based on the CDR3 plus reference TRBV19 and TRBJ1-1, the full variable domain is DGGITQSPKYLFRKEGQNVTLSCEQNLNHDAMYWYRQDPGQGLRLIYYSQIVNDFQKGDIAEGYSVSREKKESFPLTVTSAQKNPTAFYLCASSTGTGGWGTEAFFGQGTRLTVV.

This clone came up once. CDR3 residues: CASSFLGAPRGNTEAFF. The CDR3 DNA follows: TGTGCCAGCAGCTTCTTGGGGGCCCCTCGGGGGAACACTGAAGCTTTCTTT. This chain uses TRBV5-8 with TRBJ1-1; weak D call: TRBD1 (6 bases). There are 17 residues in the CDR3. Germline V lookup: CDR1 SGHTS, CDR2 YDEGEE. Trimming removed 2 bases from V and 1 base from J, with 18 bases in between.

This rearrangement joins TRBV5-1 to TRBJ2-7; D uncertain. V was trimmed by 0 bases and J by 1 base, leaving 11 bases between them. The CDR3 runs 15 residues. Germline CDR1 SGHRS, CDR2 YFSETQ. The CDR3 protein is CASSLDKTLSYEQYF. The CDR3 bases are TGCGCCAGCAGCTTGGACAAGACTTTATCCTACGAGCAGTACTTC.

The J gene is TRBJ1-1, the V gene TRBV21-1. TRBV21-1 is classified as a pseudogene. CDR3 length equals 18 residues. CDR3 in amino acids: CASSKVEANPQMNTEAFF. CDR3 nucleotide sequence: TGTGCCAGCAGCAAAGTAGAGGCCAACCCTCAAATGAACACTGAAGCTTTCTTT.

The chain recombines TRBV7-6 with TRBJ2-1, with 9 bases that match TRBD2. V shed 5 bases and J 2 bases; nucleotides not matched to a gene: 4. CDR3 length equals 15 residues. The germline V gene encodes CDR1 SGHVS and CDR2 FNYEAQ. This chain's CDR3 is CASSPQREAYNEQFF. The CDR3 DNA reads TGTGCCAGCAGCCCCCAGCGGGAGGCCTACAATGAGCAGTTCTTC.

This rearrangement joins TRBV9 to TRBJ2-2; D perhaps matches TRBD2 (5 bases). Germline lookup yields CDR1 SGDLS and CDR2 YYNGEE. V gave up 2 bases and J gave up 2 bases, with 10 bases separating them. The CDR3 runs 15 residues. CDR3 in amino acids: CASSVGVANTGELFF. Written as DNA, the CDR3 is TGTGCCAGCAGCGTCGGGGTAGCAAACACCGGGGAGCTGTTTTTT.

As for this clone: Its ends do not fully match the called genes, so a read error is possible. The chain is built from TRBV7-7 and TRBJ1-6; TRBD1 agrees at 8 bases. The CDR3 extends over 14 amino acids. Germline CDR1 and CDR2: SSHAT and FNYEAQ (reference sequence). CDR3 in DNA: TGTGCTAGCATACAGGGGGAAGGAAATTCACCCCTCCACTTT. It codes for CASIQGEGNSPLHF.